This record covers a single T cell receptor beta chain. Trimming removed 4 bases from V and 3 bases from J, with 14 bases in between. The length of the CDR3 is 14 residues. Germline CDR1 SGDLS, CDR2 YYNGEE. This specimen belongs to a study of CD8 T cells in Susac syndrome. After extraction with the RNeasy kit, about 0.5 to 1 ug of the RNA was reverse transcribed using random hexamers. TCRdb reprocessed the immunoSEQ multiplex PCR reads with MiXCR, giving one entry per CDR3 protein. The table lists just over 150,000 distinct CDR3 sequences, roughly 96% of them singletons. TCR beta was sequenced from blood CD8+ and CD4+ T cells.

The receptor's source is a human donor with Susac syndrome. Sequencing was carried out using CD4+ T cells from PBMCs. The chain uses TRBV9 and TRBJ2-7; D is ambiguous. CDR3 nucleotide sequence: TGTGCCAGCAGCCCCCGACCTGACGGCTACGAGCAGTACTTC. Translated, it gives CASSPRPDGYEQYF.